These 30 T cell receptor beta chains were sequenced from one sample in a study of CD8 T cells in Susac syndrome. Random-hexamer reverse transcription was applied to about 0.5 to 1 ug RNA. TCRdb re-analysed the immunoSEQ multiplex PCR reads in MiXCR, keeping a single row per CDR3 protein. The sample records fewer than 140,000 distinct CDR3 sequences, 94% being singletons. Sequencing was carried out using CD8+ T cells from PBMCs. The origin of the receptors is a human donor with Susac syndrome.

The chain uses TRBV7-9 and TRBJ1-6; D perhaps matches TRBD1 (5 bases). Germline loops: CDR1 SEHNR, CDR2 FQNEAQ (reference sequence). Trimming pared 5 bases from V and 7 bases from J, leaving 9 bases between. The CDR3 covers 13 residues. DNA for the CDR3: TGTGCCAGCAGCACCGCAGGGAATTCACCCCTCCACTTT. Translating gives CASSTAGNSPLHF.

This clonotype was counted a single time. This rearrangement joins TRBV5-1 to TRBJ2-3; 8 bases match TRBD1. The CDR3 length is 15 residues. V gave up 6 bases and J gave up 0 bases; unmatched junction bases: 6. Germline assignment: CDR1 SGHRS and CDR2 YFSETQ. Written as DNA, the CDR3 is TGCGCCAGCACGGGACAGGTCTCCAGCACAGATACGCAGTATTTT. Protein sequence: CASTGQVSSTDTQYF. Variable domain in full (rest from reference TRBV5-1 and TRBJ2-3): KAGVTQTPRYLIKTRGQQVTLSCSPISGHRSVSWYQQTPGQGLQFLFEYFSETQRNKGNFPGRFSGRQFSNSRSEMNVSTLELGDSALYLCASTGQVSSTDTQYFGPGTRLTVL.

This chain links TRBV27 with TRBJ1-5, with D possibly being TRBD1 (5 bases). The V end lost 5 bases, the J end lost 7 bases, and 15 bases lay between the germline ends. Germline CDR1 MNHEY, CDR2 SMNVEV (reference sequence). The CDR3 totals 14 residues. The CDR3 spells CASSPRARGQPQHF. The CDR3 DNA sequence: TGTGCCAGCAGTCCCAGGGCAAGGGGACAGCCCCAGCATTTT.

The CDR3 region has the DNA TGCAGTGCTAGAGACCGACAGGAGGCCTACGAGCAGTACTTC. Translation gives CSARDRQEAYEQYF. The rearrangement links TRBV20-1 to TRBJ2-7, with a possible D match to TRBD1 (6 bases). Per the germline V gene, CDR1 is DFQATT and CDR2 is SNEGSKA (reference sequence). Trimming pared 0 bases from V and 2 bases from J, leaving 11 bases between. The CDR3 runs to 14 residues.

This chain joins TRBV15 and TRBJ2-3; D may match TRBD1 or TRBD2 (5 bases each). The CDR3 extends over 16 amino acids. Germline values: CDR1 LNHNV, CDR2 YYDKDF (reference sequence). V shed 5 bases and J shed 4 bases, with 19 bases lying between them. The CDR3 sequence: CATSGSGTRSADTQYF. The CDR3 bases are TGTGCCACCAGCGGCTCCGGGACCCGATCGGCAGATACGCAGTATTTT.

The V call is TRBV5-4, the J call TRBJ2-1, with a weak D call TRBD1 (6 bases). Looked up from germline, CDR1 is SGHNT and CDR2 is YYREEE (reference sequence). The CDR3 has 13 amino acids. Deletions cut 1 base from V and 7 bases from J, with 9 bases between. CDR3 amino acids: CASSLRGINEQFF. The CDR3 DNA follows: TGTGCCAGCAGCTTGAGGGGGATAAATGAGCAGTTCTTC.

This chain connects TRBV7-9 to TRBJ2-7; 9 bases agree with TRBD1. The germline V gene has CDR1 SEHNR and CDR2 FQNEAQ (reference sequence). The CDR3 has 14 amino acids. The J segment lost 2 bases and the V segment lost 4 bases, leaving 3 bases of the junction unmatched. The CDR3 here is CASSSHRGPYEQYF. CDR3 bases: TGTGCCAGCAGCTCCCACAGGGGGCCCTACGAGCAGTACTTC.

This chain uses TRBV12-3 or TRBV12-4 with TRBJ2-5; D is possibly TRBD1 (6 bases). This CDR3 has 15 residues. Trimming pared 3 bases from V and 5 bases from J, leaving 16 bases between. The CDR3 sequence is CASSFVGTTDETQYF. Written as DNA, the CDR3 is TGTGCCAGCAGTTTCGTGGGGACAACCGACGAGACCCAGTACTTC.

The rearrangement joins TRBV18 to TRBJ2-3; the D gene is possibly TRBD2 (6 bases). This CDR3 has 13 residues. V lost 6 bases to trimming and J lost 5 bases, with 12 bases between them. Germline V gives CDR1 KGHSH, CDR2 LQKENI. The CDR3 region has the DNA TGTGCCAGCTCGTCGGTCGGGGGAGATACGCAGTATTTT. Residues: CASSSVGGDTQYF.

The V call is TRBV27, the J call TRBJ2-2, with a tentative D call TRBD2 (6 bases). Trimming cost V 3 bases and J 4 bases, with 6 bases left between them. Germline CDR1 is MNHEY and CDR2 is SMNVEV (reference sequence). This CDR3 has 13 amino acids. The CDR3 region has the DNA TGTGCCAGCAGTTTGGGACTCACCGGGGAGCTGTTTTTT. Protein: CASSLGLTGELFF.

The chain is built from TRBV6-1 and TRBJ1-2, with 7 bases aligning to TRBD1. This CDR3 region has 17 residues. Losses at the gene ends were 5 bases for V and 3 bases for J; bases not matched to a gene: 15. Per the germline V gene, CDR1 is MNHNS and CDR2 is SASEGT. The DNA for the CDR3 is TGTGCCAGCAGTAGACGGGACAGCCTAGACTTTTACTATGGCTACACCTTC. It codes for CASSRRDSLDFYYGYTF.

This clonotype was observed a few times. The chain joins TRBV12-3 or TRBV12-4 to TRBJ2-1; either TRBD1 or TRBD2 may fit D (5 bases each). The germline V and J ends were trimmed by 6 bases and 5 bases, with 17 bases remaining between them. The CDR3 length is 15 residues. The CDR3 sequence is CASRAGTPRDNEQFF. The CDR3 coding sequence is TGTGCCAGCAGGGCCGGGACCCCAAGGGACAATGAGCAGTTCTTC.

This chain links TRBV13 with TRBJ2-5; 7 nucleotides line up with TRBD1. Germline CDR1 and CDR2: PRHDT and FYEKMQ (reference sequence). The trim removed 8 bases at V and 1 base at J, leaving 10 bases unmatched. The CDR3 consists of 15 residues. The CDR3 loop is CASAERDSSQETQYF. CDR3 nucleotide sequence: TGTGCCAGCGCCGAGAGGGACAGTAGCCAAGAGACCCAGTACTTC.

Remarks on this clonotype: Because it lacks the conserved phenylalanine or tryptophan at the end, this CDR3 is likely a read error. The chain recombines TRBV9 with TRBJ2-4; a weak D match, TRBD1 (6 bases). Germline V gene sequence: CDR1 SGDLS, CDR2 YYNGEE. V was cut by 3 bases and J by 1 base, with 11 bases left in between. There are 15 residues in the CDR3. The CDR3 coding sequence is TGTGCCAGCAGCGCCGGGACAACTGCCAAAAACATTCAGTACCTC. Its translation is CASSAGTTAKNIQYL.

V is TRBV10-2 and J is TRBJ2-7; perhaps D is TRBD1 or TRBD2 (6 bases each). V dropped 6 bases and J dropped 10 bases, with 16 bases sitting between them. The CDR3 has 12 residues. Looked up from germline, CDR1 is WSHSY and CDR2 is SAAADI. The CDR3 sequence: CASSGGGPRQYF. In nucleotides, the CDR3 is TGCGCCAGCAGCGGGGGCGGCCCTCGTCAGTACTTC.

This clonotype has a handful of counts. The rearrangement uses TRBV7-9 and TRBJ1-2; no clear D. The germline V gene has CDR1 SEHNR and CDR2 FQNEAQ (reference sequence). This CDR3 region has 11 residues. The V end was cut by 6 bases, the J end by 3 bases, with 5 bases between. The DNA for the CDR3 is TGTGCCAGCAGTTTGGACTATGGCTACACCTTC. Protein: CASSLDYGYTF.

The rearrangement joins TRBV25-1 to TRBJ1-6; unclear D gene. CDR3 length: 15 residues. Germline V CDR1 and CDR2: MGHDK, SYGVNS. V lost 2 bases to trimming and J lost 8 bases, with 13 bases between them. The CDR3 sequence is CASSERRPGDSPLHF. As DNA, the CDR3 is TGTGCCAGCAGTGAACGGCGGCCCGGAGATTCACCCCTCCACTTT.

In nucleotides, the CDR3 is TGTGCCAGCGGACAGGGGCAGCTCTACACCTTC. Translation: CASGQGQLYTF. The rearrangement uses TRBV9 and TRBJ1-2, with 9 bases aligning to TRBD1. The junction had 5 bases not matched to a gene; V was cut back by 7 bases and J by 10 bases. Germline V gene data show CDR1 as SGDLS and CDR2 as YYNGEE. The CDR3 length is 11 residues.

The V gene is TRBV19, the J gene TRBJ1-1; D call uncertain. CDR1 and CDR2 from the germline V gene are LNHDA and SQIVND (reference sequence). Trimming pared 10 bases from V and 7 bases from J, leaving 13 bases between. This CDR3 is built from 11 residues. The CDR3 sequence: CATLAGYEAFF. CDR3 nucleotides: TGTGCCACCCTCGCTGGATATGAAGCTTTCTTT.

This chain uses TRBV29-1 with TRBJ1-1; 7 positions agree with TRBD1. Trimming removed 7 bases from V and 3 bases from J; junction bases left unmatched: 5. The CDR3 loop spans 12 amino acids. Germline V gene data show CDR1 as SQVTM and CDR2 as ANQGSEA. CDR3 DNA sequence: TGCAGCGCCGACAGGGCCGACACTGAAGCTTTCTTT. Translation: CSADRADTEAFF.

The J gene is TRBJ2-5, the V gene TRBV7-8; D perhaps matches TRBD1 (6 bases). The germline CDR1 and CDR2 sequences are SGHVS and FQNEAQ. The V and J ends lost 5 bases and 5 bases respectively, with 21 bases between them. CDR3 length equals 16 residues. The CDR3 is CASSPTTGPGLETQYF. CDR3 sequence (DNA): TGTGCCAGCAGCCCTACGACAGGTCCGGGTCTGGAGACCCAGTACTTC.

The rearrangement joins TRBV19 to TRBJ2-5, with 9 bases aligning to TRBD2. Unmatched junction bases numbered 10, after V lost 6 bases and J lost 2 bases. The CDR3 consists of 16 residues. The germline CDR1 and CDR2 sequences are LNHDA and SQIVND (reference sequence). CDR3 sequence (DNA): TGTGCCAGTAGCCCTCTCCAGCGGGGGGTTCAAGAGACCCAGTACTTC. It specifies CASSPLQRGVQETQYF.

The V and J genes are TRBV11-2 and TRBJ2-5, with 7 bases lining up with TRBD2. Germline CDR1 SGHAT, CDR2 FQNNGV. CDR3 length: 18 residues. V was clipped by 1 base and J by 2 bases; unmatched bases: 13. The CDR3 region is CASSLGFVFAGEQETQYF. CDR3 in DNA: TGTGCCAGCAGCTTAGGATTTGTCTTTGCGGGGGAACAAGAGACCCAGTACTTC.

This clonotype was picked up a small number of times. The CDR3 nucleotides read TGCGCCAGCAGCATGCCCCCGGGTGGCTACACCTTC. The encoded protein is CASSMPPGGYTF. The rearrangement joins TRBV4-1 to TRBJ1-2; the D is unclear. In germline, CDR1 is MGHRA, CDR2 YSYEKL. This CDR3 is 12 amino acids long. Between the trimmed V and J ends, which lost 5 bases and 7 bases, there was a span of 11 bases.

The chain has TRBV7-9 and TRBJ2-5; 10 nucleotides align to TRBD2. This CDR3 has 15 residues. The germline V gene has CDR1 SEHNR and CDR2 FQNEAQ (reference sequence). The V gene end was trimmed by 5 bases and the J gene end by 3 bases; junction bases not matched to a gene: 6. CDR3 region: CASSGTSGVEETQYF. In DNA, the CDR3 is TGTGCCAGCAGCGGTACTAGCGGGGTAGAAGAGACCCAGTACTTC.

V is TRBV5-1 and J is TRBJ2-5; possible D gene TRBD1, 6 bases. V gave up 5 bases and J gave up 5 bases, with 13 bases separating them. CDR1 is SGHRS, CDR2 YFSETQ, per germline. This CDR3 contains 13 residues. The CDR3 region is CASRYRDEETQYF. The DNA for the CDR3 is TGCGCCAGCAGATACAGGGATGAGGAGACCCAGTACTTC.

V usage is TRBV18 and J usage is TRBJ2-5, with D unclear. The CDR3 is 13 residues long. Germline CDR1 and CDR2: KGHSH and LQKENI. The germline V and J ends were trimmed by 4 bases and 3 bases, with 9 bases remaining between them. The CDR3: CASSLEPEETQYF. CDR3 coding DNA: TGTGCCAGCTCACTAGAGCCAGAAGAGACCCAGTACTTC.

This clonotype is a singleton in its sample. This rearrangement joins TRBV14 to TRBJ2-7; TRBD2 might be the D (6 bases). The V gene's germline CDR1 is SGHDN and CDR2 FVKESK. V was trimmed by 4 bases and J by 6 bases, leaving 13 bases between them. This CDR3 region has 13 residues. The chain's CDR3 is CASSLGRRVEQYF. The CDR3, as DNA: TGTGCCAGCAGCCTAGGTAGGAGGGTCGAGCAGTACTTC.

The chain couples TRBV7-9 to TRBJ2-3; D tentatively fits TRBD1 or TRBD2 (6 bases each). Trimming removed 7 bases from V and 6 bases from J, with 17 bases in between. The V gene's germline CDR1 is SEHNR and CDR2 FQNEAQ (reference sequence). The CDR3 spans 14 residues. This CDR3 reads CASTQSGAMDTQYF. The CDR3 DNA sequence: TGTGCCAGCACCCAATCGGGGGCGATGGATACGCAGTATTTT.

The rearrangement uses TRBV9 and TRBJ1-2; TRBD1 aligns across 7 bases. Germline V gives CDR1 SGDLS, CDR2 YYNGEE. There are 14 residues in the CDR3. The V segment lost 4 bases and the J segment 4 bases; nucleotides outside the gene matches: 7. For the CDR3, the DNA is TGTGCCAGCAGCCCGTCCGGGACAGCCTATGGCTACACCTTC. Translation: CASSPSGTAYGYTF. Together with reference TRBV9 and TRBJ1-2, the CDR3 gives the full variable domain: DSGVTQTPKHLITATGQRVTLRCSPRSGDLSVYWYQQSLDQGLQFLIQYYNGEERAKGNILERFSAQQFPDLHSELNLSSLELGDSALYFCASSPSGTAYGYTFGSGTRLTVV.